The 30 T cell receptor beta chains reported below all come from one sample, sequenced in a study of blood T cell repertoires in COVID-19. Data came from immunoSEQ multiplex PCR; TCRdb stores just in-frame clones and leaves some out. The sample contains about 90,000 clones, 75% to 85% of which appear only once. Sequenced sample: peripheral blood. The receptors here all came from a woman aged 70 to 79 with acute or convalescent COVID-19.

V is TRBV5-1 and J is TRBJ1-1, with TRBD1 as a possible D gene (5 bases). Germline CDR1 and CDR2: SGHRS and YFSETQ. There are 14 residues in the CDR3. V gave up 4 bases and J gave up 0 bases, with 10 bases separating them. CDR3 in DNA: TGCGCCAGCAGCAAACGACAGATGAACACTGAAGCTTTCTTT. Its protein product is CASSKRQMNTEAFF.

V is TRBV6-1 and J is TRBJ2-3; no clear D. The CDR3 totals 13 residues. Germline CDR1 and CDR2: MNHNS and SASEGT. The germline V and J ends were trimmed by 1 base and 3 bases, with 5 bases remaining between them. The CDR3 DNA is TGTGCCAGCAGTGAAGTCGCGACAGATACGCAGTATTTT. It specifies CASSEVATDTQYF.

J is TRBJ2-1 and V is TRBV29-1; 8 bases are shared with TRBD2. Germline values: CDR1 SQVTM, CDR2 ANQGSEA. Germline trimming cut 3 bases from V and 9 bases from J; bases unmatched to any gene: 10. The CDR3 is made up of 14 amino acids. As DNA, the CDR3 is TGCAGCGTTGAGGTTAGCGGGATTTCTGGTGAGCAGTTCTTC. This translates into CSVEVSGISGEQFF.

This clone has only one observation. This sequence joins TRBV11-2 and TRBJ2-1; 8 bases line up with TRBD1. The CDR3 length is 16 residues. Germline lookup yields CDR1 SGHAT and CDR2 FQNNGV. Unmatched junction bases numbered 3, after V lost 2 bases and J lost 0 bases. In DNA, the CDR3 is TGTGCCAGCAGCTTAAGCACAGGGGGCTCCTACAATGAGCAGTTCTTC. As protein: CASSLSTGGSYNEQFF.

The chain combines TRBV7-2 with TRBJ1-6, with D possibly matching TRBD1 (5 bases). Germline loops: CDR1 SGHTA, CDR2 FQGNSA. V gave up 0 bases and J gave up 0 bases, with 9 bases separating them. The CDR3 consists of 17 residues. The CDR3 sequence is CASSLATVSSYNSPLHF. CDR3 DNA: TGTGCCAGCAGCTTAGCGACAGTTAGCTCCTATAATTCACCCCTCCACTTT.

In its sample, this clone was seen a few times. The genes are TRBV4-1 and TRBJ2-1, with 10 bases that match TRBD2. This CDR3 contains 16 residues. Trimming at V came to 1 base and at J to 6 bases, leaving 6 bases not matched to a gene. Germline CDR1 is MGHRA and CDR2 is YSYEKL. The CDR3 nucleotides read TGCGCCAGCAGCCAAGTCGGACTAGCGGTTGGCAATGAGCAGTTCTTC. Its protein is CASSQVGLAVGNEQFF.

The chain employs TRBV28 and TRBJ2-2; tentative D call: TRBD2 (7 bases). Germline assignment: CDR1 MDHEN and CDR2 SYDVKM. V lost 5 bases, J lost 1 base, and 8 bases lay in between. The CDR3 loop spans 14 amino acids. CDR3 loop: CASSRGGNTGELFF. DNA of the CDR3: TGTGCCAGCAGTAGGGGGGGGAACACCGGGGAGCTGTTTTTT. The whole variable domain, remainder taken from reference TRBV28 and TRBJ2-2, is DVKVTQSSRYLVKRTGEKVFLECVQDMDHENMFWYRQDPGLGLRLIYFSYDVKMKEKGDIPEGYSVSREKKERFSLILESASTNQTSMYLCASSRGGNTGELFFGEGSRLTVL.

The chain combines TRBV5-5 with TRBJ2-1; 12 nucleotides align to TRBD2. The V segment lost 4 bases and the J segment 3 bases; nucleotides outside the gene matches: 8. Germline loops: CDR1 SGHKS, CDR2 YYEKEE (reference sequence). This CDR3 has 17 amino acids. This CDR3 reads CASSISSGGAVYNEQFF. CDR3 DNA sequence: TGTGCCAGCAGCATATCTAGCGGGGGGGCCGTCTACAATGAGCAGTTCTTC.

The genes are TRBV5-4 and TRBJ2-2; D may be TRBD2 (6 bases). This CDR3 is 14 amino acids long. CDR1 is SGHNT and CDR2 is YYREEE in the germline V gene (reference sequence). V was cut by 3 bases and J by 5 bases, with 11 bases left in between. The CDR3 nucleotides read TGTGCCAGCAGCTGGGGGGTCGGTACCGGGGAGCTGTTTTTT. Residues: CASSWGVGTGELFF. The full variable domain, with the rest looked up from reference TRBV5-4 and TRBJ2-2, is ETGVTQSPTHLIKTRGQQVTLRCSSQSGHNTVSWYQQALGQGPQFIFQYYREEENGRGNFPPRFSGLQFPNYSSELNVNALELDDSALYLCASSWGVGTGELFFGEGSRLTVL.

The chain carries TRBV6-2 or TRBV6-3 and TRBJ1-2, with 8 positions matching TRBD1. V shed 5 bases and J 4 bases; nucleotides not matched to a gene: 3. This CDR3 has 13 residues. CDR1 and CDR2 from the germline V gene are MNHEY and SVGEGT. This chain's CDR3 is CASSNDRGYGYTF. The CDR3 nucleotides are TGTGCCAGCAGTAACGACAGGGGCTATGGCTACACCTTC.

The rearrangement joins TRBV3-1 (or the pseudogene TRBV3-2) to TRBJ2-3; weak D call: TRBD2 (6 bases). The germline V gene has CDR1 LGHDT and CDR2 YNNKEL (reference sequence). Deletions cut 2 bases from V and 0 bases from J, with 12 bases between. This CDR3 region has 16 residues. CDR3 in amino acids: CASSQTLGTSTDTQYF. Here the CDR3 DNA reads TGTGCCAGCAGCCAAACTTTGGGGACTAGCACAGATACGCAGTATTTT.

This chain connects TRBV4-2 to TRBJ1-5; 10 bases fit TRBD1. The V gene's germline CDR1 is LGHNA and CDR2 YNFKEQ. V lost 1 base, J lost 7 bases, and 4 bases stayed unmatched. The CDR3 consists of 15 residues. The CDR3 bases are TGTGCCAGCAGCCAAGGGGACAGGGGCTTGCAGCCCCAGCATTTT. Amino acids: CASSQGDRGLQPQHF.

V and J are TRBV18 and TRBJ2-5; D may be TRBD2 (5 bases). The germline CDR1 and CDR2 sequences are KGHSH and LQKENI. V was cut by 1 base and J by 1 base, with 13 bases left in between. The CDR3 spans 16 residues. CDR3 sequence (DNA): TGTGCCAGCTCACCACGGTTAGCGCAAATCCAAGAGACCCAGTACTTC. Translated: CASSPRLAQIQETQYF.

The V and J genes are TRBV2 and TRBJ1-1, with D possibly matching TRBD1 (6 bases). This CDR3 has 13 residues. CDR1 and CDR2 from the germline V gene are SNHLY and FYNNEI. V gave up 6 bases and J gave up 1 base, with 9 bases separating them. CDR3 nucleotides: TGTGCCAGCAGGACGACAGGGAACACTGAAGCTTTCTTT. Its translation: CASRTTGNTEAFF.

The rearrangement joins TRBV7-9 to TRBJ2-7; maybe TRBD1 (7 bases). CDR1 and CDR2 (germline): SEHNR, FQNEAQ (reference sequence). The CDR3 totals 13 residues. The V and J ends lost 5 bases and 3 bases respectively, with 11 bases between them. The CDR3 DNA reads TGTGCCAGCAGCCCTCAGGGGGGCTACGAGCAGTACTTC. Translation gives CASSPQGGYEQYF.

The chain carries TRBV30 and TRBJ2-5; D is unresolved. CDR3 length equals 12 residues. CDR1 is GTSNPN, CDR2 SVGIG, per germline (reference sequence). Trimming pared 2 bases from V and 5 bases from J, leaving 9 bases between. This CDR3 reads CAWSQAGETQYF. The CDR3 DNA is TGTGCCTGGAGTCAGGCAGGCGAGACCCAGTACTTC.

This clone was detected ten times or more. V usage is TRBV7-8 and J usage is TRBJ1-1; maybe TRBD1 (5 bases). Trimming stripped 3 bases from V and 7 bases from J, with 15 bases between. This CDR3 has 14 residues. Germline lookup yields CDR1 SGHVS and CDR2 FQNEAQ. CDR3 sequence: CASSLSAPGIEAFF. The CDR3 DNA follows: TGTGCCAGCAGCTTGAGCGCCCCAGGGATTGAAGCTTTCTTT. Supplemented by reference TRBV7-8 and TRBJ1-1, the full variable domain reads GAGVSQSPRYKVAKRGQDVALRCDPISGHVSLFWYQQALGQGPEFLTYFQNEAQLDKSGLPSDRFFAERPEGSVSTLKIQRTQQEDSAVYLCASSLSAPGIEAFFGQGTRLTVV.

This clone was found a few times. This chain links TRBV29-1 with TRBJ2-7; the D gene is possibly TRBD1 (6 bases). The length of the CDR3 is 10 residues. Per germline, CDR1 SQVTM and CDR2 ANQGSEA. Trimming shortened V by 7 bases and J by 7 bases, and 11 bases separated the two germline ends. Here the CDR3 DNA reads TGCAGCGCAGGGGCCGGGGAGCAGTACTTC. It translates to CSAGAGEQYF.

The chain uses TRBV7-9 and TRBJ1-6; 8 bases map to TRBD1. Germline CDR1 and CDR2: SEHNR and FQNEAQ (reference sequence). The CDR3 covers 15 residues. V trimming: 4 bases; J trimming: 10 bases; junction bases outside the gene matches: 9. The CDR3 DNA sequence: TGTGCCAGCAGCTGGGGACAGGTAGTTGACTCACCCCTCCACTTT. Its protein product is CASSWGQVVDSPLHF. The full variable domain, completed using reference TRBV7-9 and TRBJ1-6, is DTGVSQNPRHKITKRGQNVTFRCDPISEHNRLYWYRQTLGQGPEFLTYFQNEAQLEKSRLLSDRFSAERPKGSFSTLEIQRTEQGDSAMYLCASSWGQVVDSPLHFGNGTRLTVT.

The chain recombines TRBV11-2 with TRBJ2-2; maybe TRBD2 (7 bases). Germline CDR1 and CDR2: SGHAT and FQNNGV. Trimming pared 5 bases from V and 0 bases from J, leaving 16 bases between. The CDR3 is 17 amino acids. DNA of the CDR3: TGTGCCAGCAGCCCAGAGAGGGGGAGGGCGAACACCGGGGAGCTGTTTTTT. Residues: CASSPERGRANTGELFF.

V and J are TRBV5-1 and TRBJ1-4; tentative D call: TRBD1 (6 bases). The germline CDR1 and CDR2 sequences are SGHRS and YFSETQ. This CDR3 spans 14 amino acids. Trimming cost V 2 bases and J 6 bases, with 11 bases left between them. CDR3 coding DNA: TGCGCCAGCAGCTTCACAGGGAGGGATGAAAAACTGTTTTTT. This gives the protein CASSFTGRDEKLFF.

The CDR3 nucleotides read TGCGCCAGCAGCCAGGGACAGGGAAGTTTTTCACCCCTCCACTTT. Amino acids: CASSQGQGSFSPLHF. This chain uses TRBV5-1 with TRBJ1-6; the match to TRBD1 covers 9 bases. Trimming removed 4 bases from V and 9 bases from J; junction bases left unmatched: 8. The CDR3 spans 15 residues. The germline V gene encodes CDR1 SGHRS and CDR2 YFSETQ. Full variable domain (remainder filled in from reference TRBV5-1 and TRBJ1-6): KAGVTQTPRYLIKTRGQQVTLSCSPISGHRSVSWYQQTPGQGLQFLFEYFSETQRNKGNFPGRFSGRQFSNSRSEMNVSTLELGDSALYLCASSQGQGSFSPLHFGNGTRLTVT.

There are a few counts of this clone. The gene calls are TRBV2 and TRBJ1-4; TRBD1 agrees at 7 bases. After removal of 9 bases from V and 1 base from J, the junction contained 8 bases not matched to a gene. CDR3 length equals 15 residues. The germline V gene encodes CDR1 SNHLY and CDR2 FYNNEI. In nucleotides, the CDR3 is TGTGCCAGGTCAGGGGGGCGCGGAACTAATGAAAAACTGTTTTTT. Amino acids: CARSGGRGTNEKLFF.

The V call is TRBV7-2, the J call TRBJ1-2; 8 bases are shared with TRBD1. Germline V gene data show CDR1 as SGHTA and CDR2 as FQGNSA. V lost 5 bases to trimming and J lost 0 bases; unmatched junction nucleotides: 11. The CDR3 is 17 residues long. CDR3 amino acids: CASSILGQGLSNYGYTF. The DNA for the CDR3 is TGTGCCAGCAGCATCCTTGGACAGGGCCTATCTAACTATGGCTACACCTTC.

The rearrangement uses TRBV11-2 and TRBJ2-2; TRBD2 might be the D (5 bases). Germline V gene sequence: CDR1 SGHAT, CDR2 FQNNGV. This CDR3 has 16 amino acids. Trimming removed 3 bases at V and 0 bases at J, with 11 bases between. In nucleotides, the CDR3 is TGTGCCAGCAGCTTTATTGCGGGTACGAACACCGGGGAGCTGTTTTTT. Its protein product is CASSFIAGTNTGELFF.

This rearrangement joins TRBV9 to TRBJ2-5; weak D call: TRBD1 (5 bases). V was clipped by 4 bases and J by 5 bases, with 12 bases between them. CDR1 and CDR2 from the germline V gene are SGDLS and YYNGEE. CDR3 size: 13 residues. The CDR3 DNA reads TGTGCCAGCAGCTTAGGGGCCCGGGAGACCCAGTACTTC. Protein: CASSLGARETQYF.

The chain links TRBV5-6 to TRBJ2-7; 7 bases agree with TRBD2. Trimming at V came to 6 bases and at J to 3 bases, leaving 15 bases not matched to a gene. CDR3 length: 16 amino acids. Germline V gives CDR1 SGHDT, CDR2 YYEEEE. The CDR3 is CASTGGRGRGGYEQYF. Written as DNA, the CDR3 is TGTGCCAGCACCGGAGGGAGGGGTCGGGGAGGCTACGAGCAGTACTTC.

The CDR3 spells CATSDFLAGGVGELFF. In DNA form, the CDR3 reads TGTGCCACCAGTGATTTCTTGGCAGGGGGTGTCGGGGAGCTGTTTTTT. The chain combines TRBV24-1 with TRBJ2-2, with 7 bases identical to TRBD1. Germline V CDR1 and CDR2: KGHDR, SFDVKD. V was clipped by 1 base and J by 7 bases; unmatched bases: 8. CDR3 length: 16 residues.

This sequence joins TRBV4-3 and TRBJ1-6; tentatively, D is TRBD1 (6 bases). The V and J ends lost 5 bases and 7 bases respectively, with 18 bases between them. CDR3 length: 16 amino acids. The germline CDR1 and CDR2 sequences are LGHNA and YSLEER. CDR3 loop: CASSTTSGTTNSPLHF. The CDR3 DNA reads as TGCGCCAGCAGCACGACTTCCGGGACAACCAATTCACCCCTCCACTTT.

The chain uses TRBV10-3 and TRBJ1-2; 9 nucleotides line up with TRBD1. This CDR3 region has 14 residues. CDR1 ENHRY and CDR2 SYGVKD come from the germline V gene. The ends lost 0 bases at V and 6 bases at J; junction bases unmatched: 2. The CDR3 bases are TGTGCCATCAGTGAGTCGGACAGGGGAAATGGCTACACCTTC. This gives the protein CAISESDRGNGYTF.